This paragraph reports one T cell receptor (beta chain). The antigen remains unidentified. This table comes from immunoSEQ multiplex PCR, and its TCRdb copy is limited to in-frame clones, with some not included. The table lists roughly 26,000 clones, about 90% of them singletons, with 20% to 25% in the top ten. This sample is part of a study of OX40 agonist ivuxolimab in advanced cancers. Study observations and caveats: Partial responders receiving 0.1-3.0 mg/kg showed among the lowest clonal expansion.

Sample: CD4+ or CD8+ T cells sorted from blood, taken in a trial of the OX40 agonist ivuxolimab. The sequence was obtained from an adult with an advanced solid tumor such as melanoma, head and neck, liver or kidney cancer.

The CDR3 reads CASSYEVTVQNEQFF. CDR3 in DNA: TGTGCCAGCAGTTACGAAGTGACGGTGCAGAATGAGCAGTTCTTC. The rearrangement joins TRBV6-6 to TRBJ2-1; D is undetermined. This CDR3 has 15 amino acids. Trimming removed 2 bases at V and 7 bases at J, with 15 bases between. Germline CDR1 reads MNHNY; CDR2 reads SVGAGI (reference sequence).